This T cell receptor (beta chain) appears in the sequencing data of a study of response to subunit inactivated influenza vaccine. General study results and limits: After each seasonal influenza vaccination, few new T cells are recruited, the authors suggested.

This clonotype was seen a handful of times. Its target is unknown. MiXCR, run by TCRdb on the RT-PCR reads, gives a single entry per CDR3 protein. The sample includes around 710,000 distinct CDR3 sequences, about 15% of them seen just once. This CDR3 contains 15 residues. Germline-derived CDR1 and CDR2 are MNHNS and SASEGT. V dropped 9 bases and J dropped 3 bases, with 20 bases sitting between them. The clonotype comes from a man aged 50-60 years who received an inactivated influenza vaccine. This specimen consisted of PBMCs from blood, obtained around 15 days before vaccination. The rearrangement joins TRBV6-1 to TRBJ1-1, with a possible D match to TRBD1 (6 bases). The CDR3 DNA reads TGTGCCAGTTTTCGTTTCCCGGAGGGGGACACTGAAGCTTTCTTT. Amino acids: CASFRFPEGDTEAFF.